This T cell receptor (delta chain) derives from a study of gamma-delta chains in newborns, infants, children. Study background: Microbial exposure reportedly drives polyclonal innate γδ T cell expansion after birth.

This clone came up a few times. TCRdb re-processed the reads via CATT. The data contain around 1,500 delta-chain clones, 41% of them singletons. The length of the CDR3 is 15 residues. The V gene end was trimmed by 3 bases and the J gene end by 3 bases; junction bases not matched to a gene: 4. Germline V gives CDR1 GEAIGNYY, CDR2 EKD. Sequences were obtained from blood. The clonotype comes from a child who had a fever. This rearrangement joins TRDV2 to TRDJ1, with TRDD3 matching 12 bases. The CDR3 reads CACDVLGDTSDKLIF. The CDR3 nucleotides read TGTGCCTGTGACGTACTGGGGGATACCTCCGATAAACTCATCTTT.